This T cell receptor (beta chain) is from a study of shared clonotypes between healthy human individuals. Genomic DNA of each subset was evenly split across several immunoSEQ plates. Produced via immunoSEQ multiplex PCR; TCRdb's table is partial and in-frame only. The sample has millions of clones, over 85% seen once. There are 17 residues in the CDR3. V lost 0 bases, J lost 4 bases, and 11 bases stayed unmatched. In germline, CDR1 is MNHNS, CDR2 SASEGT. General study results and limits: Naive subsets tended to show greater estimated richness than memory subsets.

Turning to this clone: What it recognizes is unknown.

The chain is built from TRBV6-1 and TRBJ1-2, with TRBD1 matching over 7 bases. The sample consisted of naive CD4+ T cells sorted from blood. Subset specified: CD45RA+ positively selected. The origin of this receptor is a man between 18 and 29 years old in good health. The DNA of the CDR3 is TGTGCCAGCAGTGAAGCGCGGTATCCCCGACAGGGCTATGGCTACACCTTC. It translates to CASSEARYPRQGYGYTF.